This T cell receptor beta chain was sequenced during a study of control samples from healthy donors and cancer patients. The repertoire was sequenced with immunoSEQ multiplex PCR; TCRdb's copy has only in-frame clones and lacks some. The profile covers 170,000 or so clones, with about 90% appearing a single time and 1.4% taken by the ten largest. CDR1 is MDHEN, CDR2 SYDVKM, per germline. Trimming took 5 bases from V and 10 from J, leaving 18 bases between them. The CDR3 loop spans 14 amino acids. The TCR comes from a woman between 50 and 59 years old in good health. V gene TRBV28 combines with J gene TRBJ2-1, with D perhaps TRBD2 (5 bases). Sample: blood. The CDR3 nucleotides read TGTGCCAGCAGTAGAGGCGGGCGGAGGCAGGAGCAGTTCTTC. Translated: CASSRGGRRQEQFF.